The text below deals with one TCR beta chain. The data are from a study of tumor-infiltrating lymphocytes in localized non-small cell lung cancer. Background on the study: Tumor tissue and non-adjacent uninvolved lung came from each patient.

Sequenced by immunoSEQ multiplex PCR; TCRdb stores in-frame clones only, minus some. The sample carries around 21,000 clones, 80% recorded once. V was pared by 3 bases and J by 1 base, with 8 bases of the junction left unmatched. The CDR3 spans 17 residues. Per the germline V gene, CDR1 is LNHDA and CDR2 is SQIVND (reference sequence). The origin of this receptor is a human donor with non-small cell lung cancer. The J gene is TRBJ2-1, the V gene TRBV19; 8 nucleotides agree with TRBD2. Sequencing was performed on lung tumor tissue. The CDR3 DNA sequence: TGTGCCAGTAGTATGAGCCTAGCGGGTGGATCCTACAATGAGCAGTTCTTC. Protein sequence: CASSMSLAGGSYNEQFF.